The sequence of this T cell receptor (beta chain) was determined in a study of human CD8 memory T cell subsets. Study-level results: Estimation by Chao1 suggested that stem-like memory T cells had more diversity than did precursor exhausted T cells.

The germline gives CDR1 SGHTA, CDR2 FQGNSA. The CDR3 has 14 residues. With exhausted-like traits, TPEX cells were early memory CD8+ T cells that were CCR7+ PD-1+ TIGIT+. The RNA's source was duplicate vials of around 150,000 sorted CD8+ T cells per subset. About this clonotype itself: Antigen unknown.

Making the TCR beta libraries relied on UMI-labeled 5' RACE. Methods used by the authors: Functional CDR3 beta clonotype counts ranged from about 2,600 to 20,000 in each TCR beta library. For each CDR3 protein, TCRdb gives one entry from its re-call of the 5' RACE reads, without DNA. The V and J calls come from TCRdb's annotation, not from the publication. The sample yields almost 9,000 distinct CDR3 sequences, of which the top ten take up 15%. The origin of this receptor is a human donor in good health. The chain is built from TRBV7-2 and TRBJ2-7; the D call from TCRdb, TRBD1, cannot be confirmed without DNA. Material: CD8+ T cells from PBMCs. CDR3 residues: CASSLAEGSYEQYF.